Sequencing of this T cell receptor (beta chain) was carried out in a study of cytomegalovirus exposure and HLA in healthy donors. CDR3 length: 14 amino acids. Trimming took off 7 bases at V and 2 bases at J, with 14 bases between the two ends. The germline V gene encodes CDR1 SEHNR and CDR2 FQNEAQ (reference sequence). As concerns this clone: What it binds is not known.

Study results and limitations: In vitro data verified a few CMV-associated chains as specific for CMV antigens.

The PCR contained 60 Vbeta and 13 Jbeta primers. Sequenced by immunoSEQ multiplex PCR; TCRdb stores in-frame clones only, minus some. Of under 100,000 clones in the sample, 79% were seen once. In nominal health when sampled, donors likely had unrecorded immune exposures nonetheless. This clonotype was obtained from a man aged 25-40 years in good health and CMV-seronegative. The gene calls are TRBV7-9 and TRBJ2-5; tentative D call: TRBD2 (6 bases). Sequenced sample: PBMCs. DNA for the CDR3: TGTGCCAGCAATCCCCCGGGGGTTCAAGAGACCCAGTACTTC. Protein product: CASNPPGVQETQYF.